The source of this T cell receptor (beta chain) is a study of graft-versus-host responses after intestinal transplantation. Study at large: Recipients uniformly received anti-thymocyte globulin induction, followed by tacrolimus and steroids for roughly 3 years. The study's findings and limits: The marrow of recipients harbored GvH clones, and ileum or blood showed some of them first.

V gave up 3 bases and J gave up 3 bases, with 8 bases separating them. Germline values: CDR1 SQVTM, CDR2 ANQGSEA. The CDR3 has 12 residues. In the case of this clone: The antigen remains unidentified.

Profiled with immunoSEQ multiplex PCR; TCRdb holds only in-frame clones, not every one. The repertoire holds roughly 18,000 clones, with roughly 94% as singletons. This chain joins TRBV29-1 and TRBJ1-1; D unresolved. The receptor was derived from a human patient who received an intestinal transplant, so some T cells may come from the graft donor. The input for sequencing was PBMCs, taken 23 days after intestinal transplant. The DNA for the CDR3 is TGCAGCGTTGACCATGAAGACACTGAAGCTTTCTTT. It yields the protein CSVDHEDTEAFF.